Listed below are T cell receptor beta chains from one sample, sequenced in a study of control samples from healthy donors and cancer patients. Profiling relied on immunoSEQ multiplex PCR, and the TCRdb table lists in-frame clones only, not all of them. The sample lists about 150,000 clones, approximately 86% occurring once. The sequenced sample consisted of blood. The receptors derive from a man aged 18 to 35 in good health. Each CDR3 is given with its conserved first and last residue. D genes are given only for firm matches.

d_gene: TRBD1; j_gene: TRBJ1-3; v_gene: TRBV28; CDR3nt: TGTGCCAGCAGTTCGACAGGGCTAAACACCATATATTTT; CDR3aa: CASSSTGLNTIYF
d_gene: TRBD2; j_gene: TRBJ2-7; v_gene: TRBV9; CDR3nt: TGTGCCAGCAGCATTAGCGGGGATTTCTCCTACGAGCAGTACTTC; CDR3aa: CASSISGDFSYEQYF
d_gene: TRBD2; j_gene: TRBJ2-7; v_gene: TRBV4-2; CDR3nt: TGTGCCAGCAGCCAAGATGGGGCTAGCGGGGGGGCAGTCGAGCAGTACTTC; CDR3aa: CASSQDGASGGAVEQYF
d_gene: -; j_gene: TRBJ1-5; v_gene: TRBV7-2; CDR3nt: TGTGCCAGCAGCTTAGTAGGGGGTGGCAATCAGCCCCAGCATTTT; CDR3aa: CASSLVGGGNQPQHF
d_gene: -; j_gene: TRBJ1-3; v_gene: TRBV3-1/TRBV3-2; CDR3nt: TGTGCCAGCAGCCAACCTGAAGGGGCTGGAAACACCATATATTTT; CDR3aa: CASSQPEGAGNTIYF
d_gene: -; j_gene: TRBJ1-6; v_gene: TRBV4-1; CDR3nt: TGCGCCAGCAGCCAAGATAGGGGGGAGTTAACCTATAATTCACCCCTCCACTTT; CDR3aa: CASSQDRGELTYNSPLHF
d_gene: -; j_gene: TRBJ1-6; v_gene: TRBV7-2; CDR3nt: TGTGCCAGCAGCTTAGAGATCTCACCCCTCCACTTT; CDR3aa: CASSLEISPLHF
d_gene: -; j_gene: TRBJ1-1; v_gene: TRBV28; CDR3nt: TGTGCCAGCAGTTTAGGGGGCGGACTTGAAGCTTTCTTT; CDR3aa: CASSLGGGLEAFF
d_gene: -; j_gene: TRBJ1-5; v_gene: TRBV5-6; CDR3nt: TGTGCCAGCAGCTTAAGGGGTGATCAGCCCCAGCATTTT; CDR3aa: CASSLRGDQPQHF
d_gene: -; j_gene: TRBJ2-1; v_gene: TRBV7-2; CDR3nt: TGTGCCAGCAGCTCAAGAAGAGGAGGGGGAGGGAATGAGCAGTTCTTC; CDR3aa: CASSSRRGGGGNEQFF